This T cell receptor beta chain is from a study of blood T cells in healthy people across ages. This CDR3 contains 18 residues. Germline loops: CDR1 MNHNS, CDR2 SASEGT. V lost 5 bases, J lost 5 bases, and 25 bases lay in between. General observations from the study: Fewer expanded clones and more diversity marked long-lived versus aged donors.

Using a J-beta primer mix together with a sample-barcoded 5' primer, a second PCR was run for roughly 6 to 12 cycles. MiXCR, run by TCRdb on the 5' RACE reads, gives a single entry per CDR3 protein. This sample has approximately 1,100,000 distinct CDR3 sequences; under 45% occur once, and the top ten carry around 18%. In the case of this clonotype: Its matching antigen is unknown.

V gene TRBV6-1 combines with J gene TRBJ2-1, with D possibly TRBD2 on 6 matching bases. Material: blood. The sequence was obtained from a woman aged 55-75 years in good health. The CDR3 DNA follows: TGTGCCAGCAGTCAAATACCGGGACTCCGATCGCCTAACAATGAGCAGTTCTTC. Its translation is CASSQIPGLRSPNNEQFF.